This T cell receptor (beta chain) originates from a study of blood T cell repertoires in COVID-19. From germline, CDR1 is SGHRS and CDR2 YFSETQ. Trimming cost V 0 bases and J 2 bases; bases outside gene matches: 13. CDR3 length: 18 amino acids. Libraries were prepared by immunoSEQ multiplex PCR; TCRdb keeps only in-frame clonotypes and omits some of them. The sample has about 150,000 clones, about 79% seen once; the top ten hold approximately 32%. This receptor was obtained from a woman aged 55-69 years with acute or convalescent COVID-19. The specimen was peripheral blood. The V gene is TRBV5-1, the J gene TRBJ2-7; 8 bases align to TRBD2. CDR3 sequence (DNA): TGCGCCAGCAGCTTGGGGCCCGGGGGAGCGGGGGCCACCTACGAGCAGTACGTC. Residues: CASSLGPGGAGATYEQYV.